One T cell receptor beta chain is described in this entry. In TCRdb, the RT-PCR reads were re-called with MiXCR into one record per CDR3 protein. The sample lists about 680,000 distinct CDR3 sequences; around 14% were seen once. The specimen sequenced was memory CD4+ T cells from blood. The source is a female donor in good health, serving as a healthy control.

CDR3 in amino acids: CSAHLDRGSTDTQYF. As DNA, the CDR3 is TGCAGTGCCCACCTGGACAGGGGGAGCACAGATACGCAGTATTTT. The chain is built from TRBV20-1 and TRBJ2-3; 10 bases fit TRBD1. Losses at the gene ends were 6 bases for V and 0 bases for J; bases not matched to a gene: 6. The CDR3 consists of 15 residues. Per germline, CDR1 DFQATT and CDR2 SNEGSKA (reference sequence).